The present entry profiles one TCR beta chain with its context. Its antigen remains unidentified. Nominally healthy donors were sampled, though unrecorded immune exposures were likely. V was clipped by 1 base and J by 4 bases, with 10 bases between them. CDR3 length: 14 residues. Germline CDR1 is MNHEY and CDR2 is SVGAGI. These data originate in a study of cytomegalovirus exposure and HLA in healthy donors. General study results and limits: Further analysis, carried out later, found HLA-associated TCR beta chains more clonally expanded than equally common other chains. The authors enumerated 150 to 200 TCR beta chains as linked to cytomegalovirus.

PCR used 60 Vbeta primers and 13 Jbeta primers. Assay: immunoSEQ multiplex PCR; the TCRdb copy retains only in-frame clones and omits some. The top ten clones hold just under 3% of a sample with roughly 130,000 clones, roughly 84% of them seen once. Input material: PBMCs. This clonotype was obtained from a woman younger than 35 in good health and CMV-seropositive. The V and J genes are TRBV6-5 and TRBJ1-2, with D perhaps TRBD1 (6 bases). CDR3 region: CASSYFGGSYGYTF. CDR3 DNA sequence: TGTGCCAGCAGTTACTTTGGGGGCAGCTATGGCTACACCTTC.